These T cell receptor beta chains were read from a single sample in a study of Ad26.COV2.S vaccination and SARS-CoV-2 variants. The data were produced by immunoSEQ multiplex PCR, yet TCRdb's version contains in-frame clones alone and is incomplete. The table lists around 450,000 clones, roughly 89% of them singletons. Material: peripheral blood, obtained in a trial of Ad26.COV2.S vaccine versus placebo. All receptors derive from a person between 18 and 65 years old who received the Ad26.COV2.S COVID-19 vaccine or a placebo. The CDR3 runs from the conserved cysteine through the conserved F or W.

>TRBV2
CASLVAGGTDTQYF
>TRBV7-2
CASSLVGGPGQPQHF
>TRBV7-2
CASSRGTRGNSNQPQHF
>TRBV7-9
CASSLSGGGVSTEAFF
>TRBV10-2
CASRDRLAGQSNEQFF
>TRBV3-1/TRBV3-2
CASSQPQGARETQYF
>TRBV10-1
CASSESTGQTEAFF
>TRBV6-5
CAGDRGPQSTDTQYF
>TRBV30
CAWNRGRNSPLHF
>TRBV10-1
CASGAVGGSYEQYF
>TRBV2
CASSASPASYGLTSYEQYF
>TRBV11-3
CASSLSSEYQETQYF
>TRBV5-4
CASSTGTSGQETQYF
>TRBV7-9
CASSETSGGLFDTQYF
>TRBV3-1/TRBV3-2
CASSQVSAPNTGELFF
>TRBV7-6
CASSFRLAGYNEQFF
>TRBV9
CASSPNPWLAGGLTGELFF
>TRBV6-5
CASSRLARAYNEQFF
>TRBV21-1
CASSKGGEDRVYGYTF
>TRBV6-6
CASMGGTGLSPLHF
>TRBV5-6
CASSLRQGHNSPLHF
>TRBV15
CATSSGVQETQYF
>TRBV11-2
CASSLEYSPRGGYNSPLHF
>TRBV19
CASREGMANEKLFF
>TRBV2
CASSVTRGTEAFF
>TRBV6-5
CASSYTGDYGYTF
>TRBV6-5
CASSYSSRGTIYF
>TRBV20-1
CSAKGVTEAFF
>TRBV2
CASSVSQATQYF
>TRBV6-1
CASSEEVAGQGNYGYTF
>TRBV6-4
CASSDLFGLAGVFAKNIQYF
>TRBV7-2
CASSLESGFASYTF
>TRBV19
CASSIGLVATQYF
>TRBV6-5
CASRVSTDTQYF
>TRBV6-5
CASSSLPAPETQYF
>TRBV6-5
CASNPGQGYNEQFF
>TRBV4-3
CASSQDPEAFQYF
>TRBV2
CASTEESNQPQHF
>TRBV4-1
CASSRRGAEETQYF
>TRBV7-2
CASSLNGGGSETQYF
>TRBV5-6
CASSPRTGHSNYGYTF
>TRBV12-3/TRBV12-4
CASSNNEKLFF
>TRBV18
CASSPAASSYNEQFF
>TRBV30
CAWIPPFLNRGSPDEQYF
>TRBV11-1
CASGPTETNSPLHF
>TRBV29-1
CSGTQGEQFF
>TRBV27
CASSSPSGRAQETQYF
>TRBV12-3/TRBV12-4
CASSYRGEKLFF
>TRBV24-1
CATSSGEYGYTF
>TRBV7-2
CASSINRAGANVLTF
>TRBV19
CASSGGSGETQYF
>TRBV19
CASSGASGRAMTDTQYF
>TRBV2
CASSEGFFHEQYF
>TRBV7-3
CASSVSGGAWNEQFF
>TRBV4-1
CASSQVSGGFNNSPLHF
>TRBV7-6
CASSLVEPRGTGELFF